This T cell receptor (beta chain) is from a study of T-cell memory formation after mild COVID-19. TCRdb re-analysed the 5' RACE reads in MiXCR, keeping a single row per CDR3 protein. The sample contains roughly 550,000 distinct CDR3 sequences, about a fifth of which appear only once. Worth noting for this clonotype: Its antigen remains unidentified.

Study-level findings and limits: Contracting CD4+ clones were located mainly in CM and EM, and CD8+ clones in EMRA.

The receptor comes from an adult woman who had mild COVID-19 (a few samples of this study predate the infection). Cell type and time point are not known. Sequenced: PBMCs or a T cell subset sorted from them (not recorded which).

As DNA, the CDR3 is TGTGCCAACACAGAACTGGACCCCCTGGGCTATGAAGCTTTCTTT. Encoded protein: CANTELDPLGYEAFF. This rearrangement joins TRBV2 to TRBJ1-1, with unresolved D. Germline V lookup: CDR1 SNHLY, CDR2 FYNNEI. The CDR3 covers 15 residues. Trimming removed 10 bases at V and 7 bases at J, with 25 bases between.